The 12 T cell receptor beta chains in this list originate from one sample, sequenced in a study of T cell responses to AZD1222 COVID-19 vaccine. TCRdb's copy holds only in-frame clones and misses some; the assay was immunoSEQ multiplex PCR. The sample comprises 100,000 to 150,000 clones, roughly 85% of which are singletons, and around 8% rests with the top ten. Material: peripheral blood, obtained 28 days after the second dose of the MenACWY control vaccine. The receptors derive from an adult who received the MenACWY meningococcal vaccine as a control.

The CDR3 DNA follows: TGTGCCAGTAGTATTCAACGAGTCTCTGGAAACACCATATATTTT. This gives the protein CASSIQRVSGNTIYF. This rearrangement joins TRBV19 to TRBJ1-3, with no clear D. Trimming shortened V by 3 bases and J by 0 bases, and 9 bases separated the two germline ends. The CDR3 runs to 15 residues. The germline gives CDR1 LNHDA, CDR2 SQIVND (reference sequence).

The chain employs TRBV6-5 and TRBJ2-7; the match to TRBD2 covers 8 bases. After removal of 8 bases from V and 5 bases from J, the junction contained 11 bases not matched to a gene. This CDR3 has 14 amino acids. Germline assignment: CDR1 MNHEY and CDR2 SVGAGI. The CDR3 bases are TGTGCCAGCCACTCGGAGCGGGGGACCGACGAGCAGTACTTC. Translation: CASHSERGTDEQYF.

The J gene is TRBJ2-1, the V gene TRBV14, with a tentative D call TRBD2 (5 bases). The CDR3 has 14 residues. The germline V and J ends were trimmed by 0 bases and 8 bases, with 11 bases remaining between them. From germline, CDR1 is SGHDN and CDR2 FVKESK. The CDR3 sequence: CASSQEVVRDEQFF. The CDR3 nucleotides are TGTGCCAGCAGCCAAGAGGTGGTGCGGGATGAGCAGTTCTTC.

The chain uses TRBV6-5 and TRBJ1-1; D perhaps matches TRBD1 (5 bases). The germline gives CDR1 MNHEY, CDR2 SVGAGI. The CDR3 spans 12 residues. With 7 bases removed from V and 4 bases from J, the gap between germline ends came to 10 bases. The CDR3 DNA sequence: TGTGCCAGCAAGCTTAGGGGCACTGAAGCTTTCTTT. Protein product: CASKLRGTEAFF.

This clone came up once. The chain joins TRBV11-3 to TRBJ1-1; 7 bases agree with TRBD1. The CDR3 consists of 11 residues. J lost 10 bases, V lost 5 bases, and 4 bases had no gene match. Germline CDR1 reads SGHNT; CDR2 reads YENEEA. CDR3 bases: TGTGCCAGCAGCCGACAGGGTGGAGCTTTCTTT. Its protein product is CASSRQGGAFF. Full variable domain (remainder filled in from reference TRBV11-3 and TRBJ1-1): EAGVVQSPRYKIIEKKQPVAFWCNPISGHNTLYWYLQNLGQGPELLIRYENEEAVDDSQLPKDRFSAERLKGVDSTLKIQPAELGDSAVYLCASSRQGGAFFGQGTRLTVV.

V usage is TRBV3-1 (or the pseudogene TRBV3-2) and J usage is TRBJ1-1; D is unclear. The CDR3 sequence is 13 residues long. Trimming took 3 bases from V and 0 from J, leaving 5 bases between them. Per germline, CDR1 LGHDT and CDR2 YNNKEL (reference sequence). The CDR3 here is CASSQGLNTEAFF. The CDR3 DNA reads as TGTGCCAGCAGCCAGGGCTTGAACACTGAAGCTTTCTTT.

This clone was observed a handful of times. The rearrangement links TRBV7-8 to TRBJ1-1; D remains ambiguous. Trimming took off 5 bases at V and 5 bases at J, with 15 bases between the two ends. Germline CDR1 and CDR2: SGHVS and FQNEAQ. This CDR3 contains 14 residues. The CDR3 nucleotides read TGTGCCAGCAGCCCCCCCGGGCTTATGACTGAAGCTTTCTTT. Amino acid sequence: CASSPPGLMTEAFF.

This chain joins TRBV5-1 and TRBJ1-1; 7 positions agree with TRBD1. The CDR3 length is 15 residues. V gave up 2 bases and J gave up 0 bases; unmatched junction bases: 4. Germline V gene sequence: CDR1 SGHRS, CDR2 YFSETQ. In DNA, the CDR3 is TGCGCCAGCAGCTTAACAGGGGCGATGAACACTGAAGCTTTCTTT. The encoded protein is CASSLTGAMNTEAFF.

The CDR3 region has the DNA TGTGCCAGCAAAGGAACACCGAGAGGGACTGAAGCTTTCTTT. This codes for CASKGTPRGTEAFF. The rearrangement links TRBV6-5 to TRBJ1-1; D remains unclear. Germline assignment: CDR1 MNHEY and CDR2 SVGAGI. Trimming stripped 7 bases from V and 5 bases from J, with 17 bases between. The CDR3 length is 14 residues.

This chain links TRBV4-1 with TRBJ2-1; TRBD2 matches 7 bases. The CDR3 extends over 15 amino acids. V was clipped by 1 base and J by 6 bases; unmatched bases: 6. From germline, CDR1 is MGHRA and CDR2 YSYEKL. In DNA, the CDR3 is TGCGCCAGCAGCCAAGGTGAGAGACTAGCCAATGAGCAGTTCTTC. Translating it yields CASSQGERLANEQFF.

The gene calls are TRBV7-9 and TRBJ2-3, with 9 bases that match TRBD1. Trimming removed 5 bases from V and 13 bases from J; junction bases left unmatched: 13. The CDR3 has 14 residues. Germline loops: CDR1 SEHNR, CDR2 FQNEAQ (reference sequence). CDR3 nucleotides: TGTGCCAGCAGCATAAGTAGTACCGGGACAGGGAAGTATTTT. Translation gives CASSISSTGTGKYF.

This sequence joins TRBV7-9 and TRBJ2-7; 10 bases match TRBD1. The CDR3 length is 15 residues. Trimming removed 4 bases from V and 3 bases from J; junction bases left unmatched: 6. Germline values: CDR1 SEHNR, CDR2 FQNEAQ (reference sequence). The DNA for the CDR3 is TGTGCCAGCAGCTATGGGACAGGGGCCAGCTACGAGCAGTACTTC. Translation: CASSYGTGASYEQYF.